This T cell receptor (beta chain) was captured in a study of identical twins. The study, taken as a whole, reports: Memory repertoires showed no such pattern, whereas abundant cord blood beta clonotypes carried fewer insertions. Out-of-frame alpha sequences shared by twins showed excess low generation probability. Zero-insertion analyses could be partly confounded by invariant MAIT and iNKT cells. Models predicted less out-of-frame TCR alpha sharing in monozygotic twins than was found.

Trimming removed 10 bases at V and 2 bases at J, with 9 bases between. CDR1 SNHLY and CDR2 FYNNEI come from the germline V gene. This CDR3 region has 13 residues. TCRdb independently ran MiXCR on the 5' RACE reads; one entry per CDR3 protein. The data hold approximately 680,000 distinct CDR3 sequences, with 7.1% observed a single time. In this sample, this clonotype turned up a few times. Its antigen is as yet unknown. These data are also associated with another study on yellow fever vaccine responses in identical twins.

This chain connects TRBV2 to TRBJ2-6, with D uncertain. The sequence was collected from a young woman in good health. Sequencing input: PBMCs. CDR3 in amino acids: CAKTTPGANVLTF. The CDR3 coding sequence is TGTGCCAAAACGACCCCTGGGGCCAACGTCCTGACTTTC.